Listed here are 13 T cell receptor beta chains from one sample, sequenced in a study of blood T cell repertoires in COVID-19. TCRdb's table, derived via immunoSEQ multiplex PCR, lists solely in-frame clones and lacks some. The sample consists of 180,000 or so clones, 65% to 85% of them appearing once. The sample taken for sequencing was PBMCs or T cells enriched from blood (not recorded which). All receptors come from a woman aged 60-75 years who had recovered from COVID-19.

This clone has a handful of counts. The V gene is TRBV11-2, the J gene TRBJ2-1, with D perhaps TRBD2 (6 bases). Germline values: CDR1 SGHAT, CDR2 FQNNGV. Trimming took off 1 base at V and 9 bases at J, with 19 bases between the two ends. The length of the CDR3 is 16 residues. The chain's CDR3 is CASSLGGGMIASEQFF. DNA of the CDR3: TGTGCCAGCAGCTTAGGGGGCGGGATGATCGCGAGTGAGCAGTTCTTC.

The V call is TRBV3-1 (or the pseudogene TRBV3-2), the J call TRBJ1-5; TRBD1 matches at 7 bases. This CDR3 is 15 amino acids long. Germline V gene lookup returns CDR1 LGHDT and CDR2 YNNKEL (reference sequence). V lost 5 bases and J lost 4; bases outside the gene matches: 8. CDR3 sequence: CASSLRQGWNQPQHF. The CDR3 DNA follows: TGTGCCAGCAGCTTACGACAGGGTTGGAATCAGCCCCAGCATTTT.

This clone was found a few times. The chain carries TRBV18 and TRBJ2-7; 10 bases match TRBD1. V trimming: 0 bases; J trimming: 5 bases; junction bases outside the gene matches: 7. The CDR3 runs 16 residues. Germline loops: CDR1 KGHSH, CDR2 LQKENI. The CDR3 DNA reads TGTGCCAGCTCACCACCCGGGACAGGGGTGAGGAACGAGCAGTACTTC. The encoded protein is CASSPPGTGVRNEQYF.

This sequence joins TRBV3-1 (or the pseudogene TRBV3-2) and TRBJ2-7; the D is unclear. The CDR3 has 13 residues. In germline, CDR1 is LGHDT, CDR2 YNNKEL (reference sequence). Trimming left V 1 base short and J 6 bases short, with 10 bases between. The CDR3 DNA reads as TGTGCCAGCAGCCAAGTCCCCAGAGGCGAGCAGTACTTC. Translated: CASSQVPRGEQYF.

In regard to this clone: The junction departs from the called germline gene at one end, perhaps through a read error. The chain combines TRBV5-8 with TRBJ1-2; TRBD1 is a possible D gene (5 bases). This CDR3 is built from 11 residues. CDR1 SGHTS and CDR2 YDEGEE come from the germline V gene. CDR3 amino acids: CASGFGGGYTF. The CDR3 DNA reads as TGTGCCAGCGGCTTCGGGGGAGGCTACACCTTC.

The genes are TRBV27 and TRBJ1-6, with TRBD1 matching 8 bases. This CDR3 contains 17 residues. V lost 4 bases, J lost 8 bases, and 13 bases stayed unmatched. From germline, CDR1 is MNHEY and CDR2 SMNVEV (reference sequence). As DNA, the CDR3 is TGTGCCAGCAGTTATATTGATACAGGGGGTGTTCATTCACCCCTCCACTTT. As protein: CASSYIDTGGVHSPLHF.

The V gene is TRBV15, the J gene TRBJ1-1; 9 nucleotides align to TRBD1. Germline-derived CDR1 and CDR2 are LNHNV and YYDKDF (reference sequence). Trimming took 0 bases from V and 0 from J; bases not matched to a gene: 5. CDR3 length: 17 amino acids. The CDR3 DNA reads as TGTGCCACCAGCAGAGATAAACAGGGGGCTTTGAACACTGAAGCTTTCTTT. The encoded protein is CATSRDKQGALNTEAFF.

This rearrangement joins TRBV6-5 to TRBJ2-1; D is uncertain. This CDR3 is built from 13 residues. Deletions cut 7 bases from V and 0 bases from J, with 7 bases between. CDR1 and CDR2 (germline): MNHEY, SVGAGI. The CDR3 sequence: CASNPSSYNEQFF. The CDR3 nucleotides read TGTGCCAGCAACCCGAGCTCCTACAATGAGCAGTTCTTC.

The chain is built from TRBV6-4 and TRBJ1-1, with a tentative D call TRBD1 (6 bases). Trimming removed 0 bases at V and 3 bases at J, with 8 bases between. CDR1 MRHNA and CDR2 SNTAGT come from the germline V gene. CDR3 size: 14 residues. The DNA of the CDR3 is TGTGCCAGCAGTGACTCTGCAGGGGACACTGAAGCTTTCTTT. It encodes CASSDSAGDTEAFF.

This clone was observed once. The chain couples TRBV19 to TRBJ1-2; perhaps TRBD1 as D (5 bases). The CDR3 consists of 17 residues. V was cut by 5 bases and J by 4 bases, with 23 bases left in between. Germline assignment: CDR1 LNHDA and CDR2 SQIVND (reference sequence). For the CDR3, the DNA is TGTGCCAGTAGTTCTCGCCCAAACGCAGGGTGGACCTATGGCTACACCTTC. Its translation: CASSSRPNAGWTYGYTF.

The rearrangement links TRBV15 to TRBJ1-2, with 7 bases aligning to TRBD1. V lost 1 base to trimming and J lost 4 bases; unmatched junction nucleotides: 6. Looked up from germline, CDR1 is LNHNV and CDR2 is YYDKDF (reference sequence). This CDR3 spans 15 amino acids. This CDR3 is CATSRGGDRLYGYTF. The CDR3 region has the DNA TGTGCCACCAGCAGAGGAGGGGACAGACTCTATGGCTACACCTTC.

This chain connects TRBV30 to TRBJ1-3; 11 bases map to TRBD1. The CDR3 loop spans 16 amino acids. Germline CDR1 and CDR2: GTSNPN and SVGIG (reference sequence). The V and J ends lost 2 bases and 3 bases, in that order; junction bases with no gene match: 6. The CDR3 loop is CAWSLDRGLYGNTIYF. As DNA, the CDR3 is TGTGCCTGGAGTCTGGACAGGGGGCTCTATGGAAACACCATATATTTT. Full variable domain (remainder filled in from reference TRBV30 and TRBJ1-3): SQTIHQWPATLVQPVGSPLSLECTVEGTSNPNLYWYRQAAGRGLQLLFYSVGIGQISSEVPQNLSASRPQDRQFILSSKKLLLSDSGFYLCAWSLDRGLYGNTIYFGEGSWLTVV.

This rearrangement joins TRBV28 to TRBJ2-3; 8 bases are shared with TRBD2. The trim removed 3 bases at V and 6 bases at J, leaving 8 bases unmatched. CDR1 is MDHEN, CDR2 SYDVKM, per germline. The CDR3 has 15 amino acids. The CDR3 loop is CASSLVSGMADTQYF. The CDR3 DNA sequence: TGTGCCAGCAGTTTGGTTAGCGGGATGGCCGATACGCAGTATTTT.